These 17 T cell receptor beta chains originate from one sample sequenced in a study of OX40 agonist ivuxolimab in advanced cancers. Produced via immunoSEQ multiplex PCR; TCRdb's table is partial and in-frame only. The sample records 65,000 to 80,000 clones, approximately 92% being singletons. The specimen was CD4+ or CD8+ T cells sorted from blood, collected in a trial of the OX40 agonist ivuxolimab. The receptors shown here come from an adult with an advanced solid tumor such as melanoma, head and neck, liver or kidney cancer.

The genes are TRBV21-1 and TRBJ2-2. TRBV21-1 represents a pseudogene. The CDR3 covers 13 residues. The CDR3 DNA is TGTGCCAGCAGCTCCCCTGGGACCGGGGAGCTGTTTTTT. Residues: CASSSPGTGELFF.

The genes are TRBV4-1 and TRBJ1-4; D not resolved. V was clipped by 8 bases and J by 5 bases, with 12 bases between them. The CDR3 extends over 13 amino acids. Germline CDR1 MGHRA, CDR2 YSYEKL. DNA for the CDR3: TGCGCCAGCGGCGGGAGACCGAATGAAAAACTGTTTTTT. Encoded protein: CASGGRPNEKLFF.

V and J are TRBV6-1 and TRBJ2-3; no clear D. V gave up 3 bases and J gave up 0 bases, with 7 bases separating them. Germline V lookup: CDR1 MNHNS, CDR2 SASEGT. The CDR3 is 14 residues long. CDR3 bases: TGTGCCAGCAGTGAGCGTTTTAGCACAGATACGCAGTATTTT. Its protein is CASSERFSTDTQYF.

The chain is built from TRBV9 and TRBJ2-3, with D perhaps matching TRBD2 (6 bases). The CDR3 runs to 14 residues. Deletions cut 4 bases from V and 1 base from J, with 10 bases between. The germline gives CDR1 SGDLS, CDR2 YYNGEE. The CDR3 reads CASSLGGGTDTQYF. In nucleotides, the CDR3 is TGTGCCAGCAGCTTGGGCGGGGGCACAGATACGCAGTATTTT.

The CDR3 is CASSIDRATDTQYF. As DNA, the CDR3 is TGCGCCAGCAGCATAGACAGGGCCACAGATACGCAGTATTTT. The genes are TRBV5-1 and TRBJ2-3; 7 nucleotides match TRBD1. V lost 4 bases, J lost 2 bases, and 4 bases stayed unmatched. CDR3 length: 14 residues. Germline CDR1 SGHRS, CDR2 YFSETQ.

The CDR3 DNA reads TGTGCCAGCAGCGGGTACCTGGGGGCGAGAGGCTACACCTTC. Translation gives CASSGYLGARGYTF. The J gene is TRBJ1-2, the V gene TRBV2, with D possibly being TRBD1 (6 bases). Germline CDR1 reads SNHLY; CDR2 reads FYNNEI. This CDR3 region has 14 residues. The V end was cut by 6 bases, the J end by 8 bases, with 19 bases between.

The chain is built from TRBV5-1 and TRBJ1-3; 7 bases map to TRBD1. Germline CDR1 and CDR2: SGHRS and YFSETQ. Trimming cost V 4 bases and J 0 bases; bases outside gene matches: 13. This CDR3 contains 18 residues. The CDR3 sequence: CASSRPPGQIFSGNTIYF. DNA of the CDR3: TGCGCCAGCAGCCGACCACCGGGACAGATTTTCTCTGGAAACACCATATATTTT.

CDR3: CASSDGVQDYNEQFF. The CDR3 nucleotides read TGTGCCAGCAGCGACGGCGTCCAGGACTACAATGAGCAGTTCTTC. The chain recombines TRBV6-1 with TRBJ2-1; D is undetermined. From germline, CDR1 is MNHNS and CDR2 SASEGT. The CDR3 loop spans 15 amino acids. With 6 bases removed from V and 3 bases from J, the gap between germline ends came to 15 bases.

This chain links TRBV7-8 with TRBJ2-7, with D unclear. V lost 1 base and J 0 bases, leaving 7 bases between the germline ends. This CDR3 has 14 amino acids. Germline-derived CDR1 and CDR2 are SGHVS and FQNEAQ. The CDR3: CASSLGGNSYEQYF. The DNA of the CDR3 is TGTGCCAGCAGCTTAGGTGGGAACTCCTACGAGCAGTACTTC.

CDR3 DNA sequence: TGTGCCAGCCGGTGGACTAGCACAGATACGCAGTATTTT. This translates into CASRWTSTDTQYF. J is TRBJ2-3 and V is TRBV27; D is perhaps TRBD2 (5 bases). V dropped 8 bases and J dropped 0 bases, with 9 bases sitting between them. Germline loops: CDR1 MNHEY, CDR2 SMNVEV (reference sequence). The CDR3 contains 13 residues.

This clone was detected once. The chain uses TRBV6-6 and TRBJ2-7; the D gene is possibly TRBD2 (6 bases). CDR3 size: 15 residues. Germline CDR1 is MNHNY and CDR2 is SVGAGI (reference sequence). V lost 6 bases and J lost 2, with 17 bases in between. CDR3 region: CASSPVAGRTYEQYF. As DNA, the CDR3 is TGTGCCAGCAGCCCAGTGGCGGGACGGACCTACGAGCAGTACTTC.

The genes are TRBV7-2 and TRBJ2-7; 7 bases agree with TRBD2. CDR3 length: 15 amino acids. From germline, CDR1 is SGHTA and CDR2 FQGNSA. The junction had 9 bases not matched to a gene; V was cut back by 5 bases and J by 2 bases. The CDR3 coding sequence is TGTGCCAGCAGCACATCCACGGGGGGAGCCTACGAGCAGTACTTC. Its protein is CASSTSTGGAYEQYF.

The CDR3 DNA sequence: TGTGCCAGCAGCCTACCTACAGGGCTGGGAGAAGCTTTCTTT. This translates into CASSLPTGLGEAFF. This chain uses TRBV11-3 with TRBJ1-1; maybe TRBD1 (6 bases). The V gene's germline CDR1 is SGHNT and CDR2 YENEEA. Trimming stripped 5 bases from V and 8 bases from J, with 18 bases between. The length of the CDR3 is 14 residues.

V usage is TRBV5-1 and J usage is TRBJ2-2, with 11 bases identical to TRBD2. Germline trimming cut 3 bases from V and 2 bases from J; bases unmatched to any gene: 6. This CDR3 region has 17 residues. Germline V gene sequence: CDR1 SGHRS, CDR2 YFSETQ. DNA of the CDR3: TGCGCCAGCAGCTCAAGACTAGCGGGATCAAACACCGGGGAGCTGTTTTTT. Its translation: CASSSRLAGSNTGELFF.

This chain joins TRBV5-1 and TRBJ2-6; 9 bases map to TRBD1. Trimming cost V 3 bases and J 0 bases; bases outside gene matches: 19. This CDR3 comprises 22 residues. Germline CDR1 reads SGHRS; CDR2 reads YFSETQ. The CDR3 DNA reads as TGCGCCAGCAGCTCGTTTAGTCCTCTCCGGGACAGGGTAAGCTCTGGGGCCAACGTCCTGACTTTC. It translates to CASSSFSPLRDRVSSGANVLTF.

V is TRBV7-8 and J is TRBJ2-3; D might be TRBD2 (5 bases). Germline V gene data show CDR1 as SGHVS and CDR2 as FQNEAQ. The ends were cut back, 5 bases at V and 0 bases at J, with 30 bases in the middle. There are 21 residues in the CDR3. The CDR3, as DNA: TGTGCCAGCAGCATGCTCAGAGGTATGCGGGTAGACCGTAGGAGCACAGATACGCAGTATTTT. It specifies CASSMLRGMRVDRRSTDTQYF.

This chain joins TRBV7-2 and TRBJ2-1; D possibly corresponds to TRBD2 (6 bases). Germline CDR1 and CDR2: SGHTA and FQGNSA. This CDR3 has 15 residues. Trimming cost V 2 bases and J 10 bases, with 18 bases left between them. The CDR3: CASSLRRASTGEQFF. Written as DNA, the CDR3 is TGTGCCAGCAGCTTAAGGAGGGCCAGCACGGGAGAGCAGTTCTTC.